Listed below are T cell receptor beta chains from one sample, sequenced in a study of T cell changes during pregnancy in multiple sclerosis. The data were produced by immunoSEQ multiplex PCR, yet TCRdb's version contains in-frame clones alone and is incomplete. The sample has fewer than 75,000 clones, around 90% seen once. This material consisted of peripheral blood, taken in the first trimester of pregnancy. The receptor source for this set is a female donor with multiple sclerosis, enrolled in a pregnancy study. Both conserved end residues are part of each CDR3. D genes are given only for firm matches. The size entry is marked missing in some rows and otherwise reads once, few, many or a size class.

TRBJ1-1 | . | TRBD1 | TRBV27 | CASSSTQGAPEAFF | TGTGCCAGCAGTTCCACACAGGGGGCCCCTGAAGCTTTCTTT
TRBJ1-3 | . | . | TRBV28 | CASFDRSGNTIYF | TGTGCCAGCTTCGACAGATCTGGAAACACCATATATTTT
TRBJ2-7 | . | . | TRBV6-5 | CASRRGQGYEQYF | TGTGCCAGCAGACGGGGACAAGGATACGAGCAGTACTTC
TRBJ2-1 | once | . | TRBV23-1 | CASSQSPDGTGAYNEQFF | TGCGCCAGCAGTCAATCCCCGGATGGGACGGGGGCCTACAATGAGCAGTTCTTC
TRBJ1-2 | . | TRBD1 | TRBV6-1 | CASSASQGNYGYTF | TGTGCCAGCAGTGCGTCACAGGGGAACTATGGCTACACCTTC
TRBJ2-5 | . | TRBD2 | TRBV6-5 | CASSYSTAGGQETQYF | TGTGCCAGCAGTTACTCGACAGCGGGGGGGCAAGAGACCCAGTACTTC
TRBJ2-7 | . | . | TRBV9 | CASSPGGRAYEQYF | TGTGCCAGCAGCCCAGGTGGCAGGGCCTACGAGCAGTACTTC
TRBJ2-1 | . | TRBD2 | TRBV6-1 | CASSEFWVASGGTPYNEQFF | TGTGCCAGCAGTGAGTTCTGGGTGGCTAGCGGGGGGACTCCCTACAATGAGCAGTTCTTC
TRBJ1-1 | . | TRBD1 | TRBV28 | CASSPRQGTGTEAFF | TGTGCCAGCAGTCCGCGACAGGGGACGGGTACTGAAGCTTTCTTT
TRBJ2-1 | . | . | TRBV5-1 | CASSFRLFQYSYNEQFF | TGCGCCAGCAGCTTTCGACTTTTCCAATACTCCTACAATGAGCAGTTCTTC
TRBJ1-1 | . | . | TRBV27 | CASSLSAGRGTEAFF | TGTGCCAGCAGTTTATCGGCAGGGCGGGGGACTGAAGCTTTCTTT
TRBJ2-2 | . | TRBD2 | TRBV6-1 | CASRGLAGNTGELFF | TGTGCCAGCAGGGGACTAGCGGGGAACACCGGGGAGCTGTTTTTT
TRBJ1-2 | once | TRBD1 | TRBV19 | CASSFRDSLTYGYTF | TGTGCCAGTAGTTTCCGGGACAGCCTAACCTATGGCTACACCTTC
TRBJ1-2 | . | . | TRBV19 | CASTPGRVYGYTF | TGTGCCAGTACCCCGGGCAGGGTCTATGGCTACACCTTC
TRBJ2-2 | . | . | TRBV5-1 | CASSLGRSLNTGELFF | TGCGCCAGCAGCTTGGGCAGATCACTAAACACCGGGGAGCTGTTTTTT
TRBJ2-1 | few | TRBD2 | TRBV5-1 | CASSDGTRHNNEQFF | TGCGCCAGCAGCGACGGGACTAGGCACAACAATGAGCAGTTCTTC